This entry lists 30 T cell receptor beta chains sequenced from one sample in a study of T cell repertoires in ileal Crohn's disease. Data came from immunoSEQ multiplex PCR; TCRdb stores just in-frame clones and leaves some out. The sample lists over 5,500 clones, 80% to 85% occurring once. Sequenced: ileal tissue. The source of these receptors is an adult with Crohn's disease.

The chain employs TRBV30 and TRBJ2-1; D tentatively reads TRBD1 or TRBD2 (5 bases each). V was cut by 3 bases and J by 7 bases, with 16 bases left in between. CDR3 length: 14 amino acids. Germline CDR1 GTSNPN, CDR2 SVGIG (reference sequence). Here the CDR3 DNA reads TGTGCCTGGAGGGCCTCCGGGGCCAGGAATGAGCAGTTCTTC. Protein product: CAWRASGARNEQFF.

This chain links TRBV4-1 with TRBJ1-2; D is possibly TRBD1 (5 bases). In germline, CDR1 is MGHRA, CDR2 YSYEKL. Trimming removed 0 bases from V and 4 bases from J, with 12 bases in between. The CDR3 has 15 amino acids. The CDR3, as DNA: TGCGCCAGCAGCCAAGAAGAGGGGTCCGGCTATGGCTACACCTTC. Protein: CASSQEEGSGYGYTF.

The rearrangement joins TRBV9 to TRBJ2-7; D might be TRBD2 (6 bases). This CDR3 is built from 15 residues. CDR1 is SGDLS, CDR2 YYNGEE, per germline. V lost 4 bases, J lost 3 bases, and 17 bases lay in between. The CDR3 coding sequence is TGTGCCAGCAGCTCCGGGAGTGGCGGTGGCTACGAGCAGTACTTC. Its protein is CASSSGSGGGYEQYF.

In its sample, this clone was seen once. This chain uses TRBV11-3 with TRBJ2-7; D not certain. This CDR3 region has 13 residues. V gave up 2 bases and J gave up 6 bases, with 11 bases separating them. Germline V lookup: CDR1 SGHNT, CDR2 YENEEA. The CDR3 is CASSLTPLGEQYF. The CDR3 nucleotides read TGTGCCAGCAGCTTAACCCCCTTGGGCGAGCAGTACTTC.

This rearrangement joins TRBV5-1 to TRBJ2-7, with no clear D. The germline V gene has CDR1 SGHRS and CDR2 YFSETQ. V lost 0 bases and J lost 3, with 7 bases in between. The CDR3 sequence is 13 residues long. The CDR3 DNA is TGCGCCAGCAGCTTGGGGAGCCTCTACGAGCAGTACTTC. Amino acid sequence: CASSLGSLYEQYF.

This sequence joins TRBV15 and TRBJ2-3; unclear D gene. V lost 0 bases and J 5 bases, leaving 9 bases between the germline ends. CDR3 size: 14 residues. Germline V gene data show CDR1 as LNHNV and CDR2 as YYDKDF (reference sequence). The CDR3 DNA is TGTGCCACCAGCAGAGATCCGACGAGAGATACGCAGTATTTT. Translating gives CATSRDPTRDTQYF.

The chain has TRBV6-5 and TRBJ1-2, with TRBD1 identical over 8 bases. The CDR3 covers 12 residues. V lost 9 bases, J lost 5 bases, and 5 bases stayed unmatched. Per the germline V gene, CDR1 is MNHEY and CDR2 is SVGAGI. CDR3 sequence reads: CASNGQGYGYTF. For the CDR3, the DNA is TGTGCCAGTAATGGACAGGGATATGGCTACACCTTC.

The CDR3 DNA follows: TGTGCCAGCAGCTTGGACAGGGGAGGGAATGAGCAGTTCTTC. Protein: CASSLDRGGNEQFF. V usage is TRBV5-6 and J usage is TRBJ2-1; D possibly uses TRBD1 or TRBD2 (7 bases each). The V gene's germline CDR1 is SGHDT and CDR2 YYEEEE. V was pared by 0 bases and J by 7 bases, with 11 bases between. The CDR3 is 14 residues long.

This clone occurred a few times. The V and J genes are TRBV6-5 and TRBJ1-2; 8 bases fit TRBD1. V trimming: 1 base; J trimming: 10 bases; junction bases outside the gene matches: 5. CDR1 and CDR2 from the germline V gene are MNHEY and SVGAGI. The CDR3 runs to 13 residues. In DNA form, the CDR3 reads TGTGCCAGCAGTTACTGGCAGGGGGCTTACTACACCTTC. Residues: CASSYWQGAYYTF.

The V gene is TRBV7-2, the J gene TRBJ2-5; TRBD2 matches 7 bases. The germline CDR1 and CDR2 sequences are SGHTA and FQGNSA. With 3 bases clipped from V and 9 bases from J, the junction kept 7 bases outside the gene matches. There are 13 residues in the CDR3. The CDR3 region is CASSLSTRGAQYF. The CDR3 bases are TGTGCCAGCAGCTTGTCCACCCGGGGGGCCCAGTACTTC.

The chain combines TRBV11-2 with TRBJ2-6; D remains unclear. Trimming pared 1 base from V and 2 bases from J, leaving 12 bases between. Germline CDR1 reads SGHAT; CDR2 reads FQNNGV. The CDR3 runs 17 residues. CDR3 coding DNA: TGTGCCAGCAGCTTAGCGTTCAAGGATCCTGGGGCCAACGTCCTGACTTTC. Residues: CASSLAFKDPGANVLTF.

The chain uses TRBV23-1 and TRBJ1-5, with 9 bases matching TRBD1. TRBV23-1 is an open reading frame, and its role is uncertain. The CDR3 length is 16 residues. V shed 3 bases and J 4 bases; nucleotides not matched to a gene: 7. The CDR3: CASSHVDRGRNQPQHF. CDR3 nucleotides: TGCGCCAGCAGTCACGTCGACAGGGGGAGAAATCAGCCCCAGCATTTT.

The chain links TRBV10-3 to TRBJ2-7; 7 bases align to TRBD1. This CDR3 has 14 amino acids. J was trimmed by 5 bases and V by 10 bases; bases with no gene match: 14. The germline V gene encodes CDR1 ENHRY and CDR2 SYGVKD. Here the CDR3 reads CATQGVATPHEQYF. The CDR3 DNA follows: TGTGCCACCCAGGGGGTCGCTACGCCCCACGAGCAGTACTTC.

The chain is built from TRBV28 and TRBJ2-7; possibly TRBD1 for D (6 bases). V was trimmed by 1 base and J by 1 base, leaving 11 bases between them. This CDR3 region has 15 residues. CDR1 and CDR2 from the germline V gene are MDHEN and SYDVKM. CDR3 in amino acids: CASSLSWQGSYEQYF. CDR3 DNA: TGTGCCAGCAGTTTATCGTGGCAGGGGTCCTACGAGCAGTACTTC. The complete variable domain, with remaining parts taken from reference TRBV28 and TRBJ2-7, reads DVKVTQSSRYLVKRTGEKVFLECVQDMDHENMFWYRQDPGLGLRLIYFSYDVKMKEKGDIPEGYSVSREKKERFSLILESASTNQTSMYLCASSLSWQGSYEQYFGPGTRLTVT.

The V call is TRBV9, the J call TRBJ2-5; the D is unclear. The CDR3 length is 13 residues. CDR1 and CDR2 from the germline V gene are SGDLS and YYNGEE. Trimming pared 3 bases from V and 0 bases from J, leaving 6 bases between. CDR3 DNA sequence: TGTGCCAGCAGCGCCCGGTACCAAGAGACCCAGTACTTC. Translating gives CASSARYQETQYF.

Here the CDR3 reads CASSPDLSGGDGYTF. In DNA form, the CDR3 reads TGTGCCAGCAGCCCGGACCTGTCAGGGGGCGATGGCTACACCTTC. The V call is TRBV9, the J call TRBJ1-2, with TRBD1 identical over 8 bases. V shed 4 bases, J shed 6 bases, and the junction held 11 bases outside the gene matches. Germline CDR1 reads SGDLS; CDR2 reads YYNGEE. The CDR3 has 15 amino acids.

The CDR3 region is CASSGRQGSITGELFF. The CDR3 DNA sequence: TGTGCCAGCAGTGGCCGACAGGGGTCCATCACCGGGGAGCTGTTTTTT. The chain recombines TRBV6-1 with TRBJ2-2; 8 nucleotides match TRBD1. CDR1 is MNHNS, CDR2 SASEGT, per germline. Trimming cost V 4 bases and J 4 bases; bases outside gene matches: 8. CDR3 size: 16 residues.

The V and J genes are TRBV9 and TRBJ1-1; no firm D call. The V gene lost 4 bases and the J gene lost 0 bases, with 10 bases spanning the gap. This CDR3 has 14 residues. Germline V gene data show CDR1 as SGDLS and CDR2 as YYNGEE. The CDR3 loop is CASSREIMNTEAFF. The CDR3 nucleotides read TGTGCCAGCAGCAGGGAGATAATGAACACTGAAGCTTTCTTT.

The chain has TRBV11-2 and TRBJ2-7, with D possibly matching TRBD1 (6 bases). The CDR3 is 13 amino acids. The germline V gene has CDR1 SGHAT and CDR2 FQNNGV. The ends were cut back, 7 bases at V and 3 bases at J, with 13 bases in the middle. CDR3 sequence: CASTMGTSYEQYF. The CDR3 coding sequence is TGTGCCAGCACTATGGGGACAAGCTACGAGCAGTACTTC.

As DNA, the CDR3 is TGTGCCAGCAGCCGATCGTCCTACGAGCAGTACTTC. This encodes CASSRSSYEQYF. V and J are TRBV6-6 and TRBJ2-7; D is unclear. Germline V gene sequence: CDR1 MNHNY, CDR2 SVGAGI (reference sequence). V was shortened by 6 bases and J by 1 base, with 7 bases between the two germline ends. CDR3 length: 12 amino acids.

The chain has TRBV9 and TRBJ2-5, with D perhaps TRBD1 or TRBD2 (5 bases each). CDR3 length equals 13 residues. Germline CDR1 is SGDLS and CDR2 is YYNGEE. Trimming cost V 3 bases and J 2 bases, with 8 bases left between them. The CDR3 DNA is TGTGCCAGCAGCGGGGGGAATCAAGAGACCCAGTACTTC. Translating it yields CASSGGNQETQYF.

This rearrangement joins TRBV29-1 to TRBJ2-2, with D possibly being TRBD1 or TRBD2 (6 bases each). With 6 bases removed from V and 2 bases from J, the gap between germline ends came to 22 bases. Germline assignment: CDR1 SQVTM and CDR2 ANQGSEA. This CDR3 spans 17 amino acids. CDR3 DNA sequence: TGCAGCGTAAAGGAGGGAGGCAGGGGCCTTAACACCGGGGAGCTGTTTTTT. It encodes CSVKEGGRGLNTGELFF.

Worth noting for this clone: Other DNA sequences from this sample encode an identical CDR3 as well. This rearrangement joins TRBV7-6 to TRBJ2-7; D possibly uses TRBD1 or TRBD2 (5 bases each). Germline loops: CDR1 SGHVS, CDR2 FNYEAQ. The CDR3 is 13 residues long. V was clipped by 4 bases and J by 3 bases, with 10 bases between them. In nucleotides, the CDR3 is TGTGCCAGCAGCTCGGGACCGAACTACGAGCAGTACTTC. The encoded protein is CASSSGPNYEQYF.

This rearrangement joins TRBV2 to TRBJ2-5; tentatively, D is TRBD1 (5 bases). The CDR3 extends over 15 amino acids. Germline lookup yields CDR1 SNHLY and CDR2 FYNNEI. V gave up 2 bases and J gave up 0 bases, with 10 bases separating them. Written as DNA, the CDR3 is TGTGCCAGCAGTGAATTCGTCAGGGACCAAGAGACCCAGTACTTC. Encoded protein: CASSEFVRDQETQYF.

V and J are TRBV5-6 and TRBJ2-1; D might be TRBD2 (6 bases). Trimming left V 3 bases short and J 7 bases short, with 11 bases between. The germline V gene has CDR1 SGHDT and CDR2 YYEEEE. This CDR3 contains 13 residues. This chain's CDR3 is CASSWGDANEQFF. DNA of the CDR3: TGTGCCAGCAGCTGGGGGGACGCAAATGAGCAGTTCTTC.

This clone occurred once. CDR3 DNA: TGTGCCAGCTCACCAAACAGGGGAACCTACAATGAGCAGTTCTTC. The encoded protein is CASSPNRGTYNEQFF. This sequence joins TRBV18 and TRBJ2-1; 7 nucleotides agree with TRBD1. V lost 2 bases to trimming and J lost 2 bases; unmatched junction nucleotides: 3. Germline assignment: CDR1 KGHSH and CDR2 LQKENI. The CDR3 runs to 15 residues.

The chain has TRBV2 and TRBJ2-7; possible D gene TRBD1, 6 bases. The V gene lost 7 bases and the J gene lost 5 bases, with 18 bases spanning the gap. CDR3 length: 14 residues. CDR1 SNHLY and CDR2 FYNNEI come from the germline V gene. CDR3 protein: CASKLIRGVDEQYF. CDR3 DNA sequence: TGTGCCAGCAAGTTGATCAGGGGCGTCGACGAGCAGTACTTC. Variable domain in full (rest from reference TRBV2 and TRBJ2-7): EPEVTQTPSHQVTQMGQEVILRCVPISNHLYFYWYRQILGQKVEFLVSFYNNEISEKSEIFDDQFSVERPDGSNFTLKIRSTKLEDSAMYFCASKLIRGVDEQYFGPGTRLTVT.

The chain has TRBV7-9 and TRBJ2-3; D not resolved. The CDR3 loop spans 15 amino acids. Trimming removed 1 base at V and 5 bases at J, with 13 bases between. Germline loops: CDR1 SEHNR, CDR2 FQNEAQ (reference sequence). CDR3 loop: CASSLEGRKGDTQYF. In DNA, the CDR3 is TGTGCCAGCAGCTTAGAAGGCAGGAAGGGAGATACGCAGTATTTT.

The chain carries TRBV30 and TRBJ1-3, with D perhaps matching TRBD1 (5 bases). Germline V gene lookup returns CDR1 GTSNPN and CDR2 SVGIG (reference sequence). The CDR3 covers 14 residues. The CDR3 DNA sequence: TGTGAGGGACGTAGTGGCAGCTCTGGAAACACCATATATTTT. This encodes CEGRSGSSGNTIYF.

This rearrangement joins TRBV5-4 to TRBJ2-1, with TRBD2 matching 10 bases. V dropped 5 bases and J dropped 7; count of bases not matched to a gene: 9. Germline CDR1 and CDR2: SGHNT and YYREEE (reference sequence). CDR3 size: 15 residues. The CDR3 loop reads CASRMMVAGGNEQFF. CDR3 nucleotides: TGTGCCAGCAGGATGATGGTAGCGGGAGGAAATGAGCAGTTCTTC.